This T cell receptor (beta chain) originates from a study of CD4 T cells in relation to SARS-CoV-2 and coronaviruses. TCRdb's table, derived via immunoSEQ multiplex PCR, lists solely in-frame clones and lacks some. Among some 45,000 clones listed, 82% were seen once. As regards this clone: Antigen: not known.

Trimming pared 2 bases from V and 7 bases from J, leaving 11 bases between. This CDR3 is 14 amino acids long. The germline CDR1 and CDR2 sequences are KGHSH and LQKENI. V is TRBV18 and J is TRBJ1-4; D remains unclear. Material: naive CD4+ T cells from PBMCs, cultured in vitro. Noted subset: naive CD4+ T cells isolated by negative enrichment. The source of this sequence is an adult with COVID-19. CDR3 coding DNA: TGTGCCAGCTCACCAGTGGCAGGAGGTGAAAAACTGTTTTTT. Translation: CASSPVAGGEKLFF.